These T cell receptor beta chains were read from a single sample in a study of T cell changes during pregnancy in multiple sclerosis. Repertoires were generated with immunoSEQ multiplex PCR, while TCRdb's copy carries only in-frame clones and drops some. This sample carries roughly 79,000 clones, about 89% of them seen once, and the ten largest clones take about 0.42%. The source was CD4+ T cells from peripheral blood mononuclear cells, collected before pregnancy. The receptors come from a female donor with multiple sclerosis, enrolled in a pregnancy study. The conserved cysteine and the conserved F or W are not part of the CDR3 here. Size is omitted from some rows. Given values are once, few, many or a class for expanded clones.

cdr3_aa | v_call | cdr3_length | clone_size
ASSRDSQETQY | TRBV7-7 | 11 | -
ASSQEYPQGGYGYT | TRBV4-3 | 14 | -
ASSPQTGGGGNTIY | TRBV7-8 | 14 | -
ASSLFESGSPLH | TRBV7-9 | 12 | -
ASTLVASGNFWNEQF | TRBV7-2 | 15 | -
ASSLNRGRGEKLF | TRBV5-8 | 13 | -
ASVGQASGGGTGELF | TRBV19 | 15 | -
ASVFGQETQY | TRBV7-9 | 10 | -
ASSPRVGGLSGANVLT | TRBV7-7 | 16 | -
ASSERTGRY | TRBV2 | 9 | -
ASLLAGGRIGTDTQY | TRBV12-5 | 15 | -
ASSYDGD | TRBV6-5 | 7 | -
ASSLAGVTYEQY | TRBV5-6 | 12 | -
ASSSGPYNEQF | TRBV2 | 11 | -
ASSSGLAGGSNEQY | TRBV7-3 | 14 | -
ASSLLSGANVLT | TRBV27 | 12 | -
ASSQVVGKRTNEKLF | TRBV4-1 | 15 | -
ASSYSGFPSGEQY | TRBV6-5 | 13 | -
ASSLTGGLGGTEAF | TRBV5-1 | 14 | -
ASSLPGSQETQY | TRBV5-1 | 12 | -
ASSIKWTVPFNEQF | TRBV19 | 14 | -
ASSQAGTGVYEQY | TRBV6-1 | 13 | -
ASSTKVSGNTIY | TRBV19 | 12 | -
ASSSGQNYGYT | TRBV7-6 | 11 | -
ASSYMTGDVNYGYT | TRBV7-2 | 14 | -
ASSLNGGRETQY | TRBV7-3 | 12 | -
ASSFAGLIAEAF | TRBV28 | 12 | -
ASSRMTSGPSTDTQY | TRBV28 | 15 | once
ASSPFKGLGNTIY | TRBV4-2 | 13 | -
ASAGQGGFIAKNIQY | TRBV28 | 15 | -
ASSLEGTAYTEAF | TRBV5-5 | 13 | -
AWLWGGPGANVLT | TRBV30 | 13 | -
SVTQVPNTEAF | TRBV29-1 | 11 | few
ASSRTGGQPQH | TRBV6-5 | 11 | -
AISESRDRVTGNTIY | TRBV10-3 | 15 | -
ASSPEITGNYGYT | TRBV18 | 13 | -
ASSPRGWSSHEQY | TRBV11-2 | 13 | -
SVALAGVRETQY | TRBV29-1 | 12 | once